This T cell receptor beta chain stems from a study of T cells expressing NK-cell markers. Study information: Most of the eight sequenced donors were HCMV-seropositive; one was seronegative. Findings of the study overall: The CD3+CD56-NKG2C+ fraction of a handful of donors was also led by these clonotypes. Dominant NKG2C+ clonotypes made up about 1.0-7.0% of CD8+ T cells in more than 5 donors.

Researchers built TCR beta cDNA using 5'RACE template switching with UMIs. From its re-call of the 5' RACE reads, TCRdb lists each CDR3 protein once, without DNA. The sample holds about 440,000 distinct CDR3 sequences. Remarks on this clonotype: Its matching antigen is unknown.

CDR3 size: 15 residues. The receptor's source is a woman aged 18 to 69 in good health. The sequencing sample was made of blood T cells: a sorted CD56 or NKG2C T cell subset, CD4+ or CD8+ T cells, or bulk PBMC T cells (not recorded which). The chain carries TRBV12-3 or TRBV12-4 and TRBJ2-2; TCRdb's D call of TRBD1 is untestable without DNA. The CDR3: CASSLSGTPLLELFF.